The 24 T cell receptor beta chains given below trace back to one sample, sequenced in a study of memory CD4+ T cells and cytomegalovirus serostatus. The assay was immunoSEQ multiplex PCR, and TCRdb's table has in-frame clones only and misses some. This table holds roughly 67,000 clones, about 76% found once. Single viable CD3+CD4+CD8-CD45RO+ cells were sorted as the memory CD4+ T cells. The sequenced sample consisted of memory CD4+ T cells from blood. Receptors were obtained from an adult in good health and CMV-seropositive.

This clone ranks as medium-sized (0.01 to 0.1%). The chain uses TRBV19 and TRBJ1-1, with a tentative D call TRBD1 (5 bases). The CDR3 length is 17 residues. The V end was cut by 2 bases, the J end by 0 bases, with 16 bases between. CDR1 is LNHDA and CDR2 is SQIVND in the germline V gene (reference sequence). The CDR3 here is CASSISGGFLMNTEAFF. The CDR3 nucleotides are TGTGCCAGTAGTATATCCGGGGGTTTTCTAATGAACACTGAAGCTTTCTTT.

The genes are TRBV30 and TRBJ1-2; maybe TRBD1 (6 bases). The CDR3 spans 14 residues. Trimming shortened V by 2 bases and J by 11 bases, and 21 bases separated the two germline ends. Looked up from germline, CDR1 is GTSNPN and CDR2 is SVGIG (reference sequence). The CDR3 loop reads CAWSQNRVLPLYTF. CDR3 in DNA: TGTGCCTGGAGTCAAAACAGGGTTCTCCCTCTTTACACCTTC.

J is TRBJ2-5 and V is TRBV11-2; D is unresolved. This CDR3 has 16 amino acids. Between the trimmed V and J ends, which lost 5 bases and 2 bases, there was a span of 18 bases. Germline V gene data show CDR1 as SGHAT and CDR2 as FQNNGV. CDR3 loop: CASSRDSYLGQETQYF. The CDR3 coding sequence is TGTGCCAGCAGCCGTGACTCTTACCTGGGGCAAGAGACCCAGTACTTC.

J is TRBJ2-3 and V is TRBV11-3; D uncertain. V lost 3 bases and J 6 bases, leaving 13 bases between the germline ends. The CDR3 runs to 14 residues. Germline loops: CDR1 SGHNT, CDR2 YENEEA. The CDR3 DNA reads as TGTGCCAGCAGCTTGGCGAGTGGTGCGGATACGCAGTATTTT. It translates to CASSLASGADTQYF.

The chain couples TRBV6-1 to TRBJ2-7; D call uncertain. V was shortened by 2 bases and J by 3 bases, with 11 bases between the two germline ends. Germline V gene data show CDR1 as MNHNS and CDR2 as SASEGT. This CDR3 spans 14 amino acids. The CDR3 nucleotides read TGTGCCAGCAGTGAAAACGGCGGATACTACGAGCAGTACTTC. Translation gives CASSENGGYYEQYF.

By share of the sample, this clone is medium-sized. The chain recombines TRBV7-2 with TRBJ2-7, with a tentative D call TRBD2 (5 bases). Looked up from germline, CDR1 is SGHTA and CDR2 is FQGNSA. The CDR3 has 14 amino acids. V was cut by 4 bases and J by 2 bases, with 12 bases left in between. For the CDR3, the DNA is TGTGCCAGCAGCTCCGTGGCGGGTACCTACGAGCAGTACTTC. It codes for CASSSVAGTYEQYF.

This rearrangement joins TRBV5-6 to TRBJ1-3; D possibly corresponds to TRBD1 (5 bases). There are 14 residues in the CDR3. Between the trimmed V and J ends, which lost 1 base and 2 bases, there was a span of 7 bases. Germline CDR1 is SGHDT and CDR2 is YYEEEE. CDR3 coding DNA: TGTGCCAGCAGCTTGACAGGACCTGGAAACACCATATATTTT. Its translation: CASSLTGPGNTIYF.

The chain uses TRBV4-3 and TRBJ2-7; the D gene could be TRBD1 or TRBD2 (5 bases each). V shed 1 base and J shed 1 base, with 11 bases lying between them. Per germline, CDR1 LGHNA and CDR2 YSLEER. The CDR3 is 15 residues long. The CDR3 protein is CASSQADRLSYEQYF. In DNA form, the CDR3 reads TGCGCCAGCAGCCAAGCCGACAGACTATCCTACGAGCAGTACTTC.

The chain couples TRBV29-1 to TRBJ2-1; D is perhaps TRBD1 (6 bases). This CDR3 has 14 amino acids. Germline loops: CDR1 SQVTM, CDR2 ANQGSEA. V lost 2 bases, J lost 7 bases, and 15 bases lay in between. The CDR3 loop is CSVEPGRRGNEQFF. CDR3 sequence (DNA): TGCAGCGTTGAACCGGGGAGAAGGGGGAATGAGCAGTTCTTC.

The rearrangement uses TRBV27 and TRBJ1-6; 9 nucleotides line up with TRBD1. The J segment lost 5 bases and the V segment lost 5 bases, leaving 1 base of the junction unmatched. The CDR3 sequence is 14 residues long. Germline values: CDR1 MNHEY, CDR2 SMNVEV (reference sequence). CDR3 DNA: TGTGCCAGCAGTCGGACAGGGGATAATTCACCCCTCCACTTT. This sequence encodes CASSRTGDNSPLHF.

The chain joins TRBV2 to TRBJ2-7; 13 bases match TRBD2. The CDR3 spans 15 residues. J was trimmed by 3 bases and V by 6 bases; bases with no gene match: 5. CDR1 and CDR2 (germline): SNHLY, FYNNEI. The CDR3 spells CASSPGLAGVYEQYF. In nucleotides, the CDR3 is TGTGCCAGCAGCCCAGGACTAGCGGGAGTCTACGAGCAGTACTTC.

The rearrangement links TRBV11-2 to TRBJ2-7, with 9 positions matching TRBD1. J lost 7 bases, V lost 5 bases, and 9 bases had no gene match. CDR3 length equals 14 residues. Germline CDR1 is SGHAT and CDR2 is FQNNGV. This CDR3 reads CASSTRDRAWEQYF. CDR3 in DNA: TGTGCCAGCAGCACCCGGGACAGGGCGTGGGAGCAGTACTTC.

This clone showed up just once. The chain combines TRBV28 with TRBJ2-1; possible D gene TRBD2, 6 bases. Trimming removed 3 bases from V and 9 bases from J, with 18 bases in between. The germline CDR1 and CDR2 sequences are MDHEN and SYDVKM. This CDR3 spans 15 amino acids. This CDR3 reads CASSLALYGGSEQFF. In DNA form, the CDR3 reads TGTGCCAGCAGTTTGGCGCTTTACGGAGGGAGTGAGCAGTTCTTC.

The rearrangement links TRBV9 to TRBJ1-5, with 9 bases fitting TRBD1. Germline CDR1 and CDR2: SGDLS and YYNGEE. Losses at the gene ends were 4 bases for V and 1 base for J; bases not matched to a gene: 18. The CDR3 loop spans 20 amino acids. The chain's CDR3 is CASSPTGGQPPLGSNQPQHF. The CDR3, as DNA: TGTGCCAGCAGCCCAACAGGGGGCCAACCACCCCTTGGGAGCAATCAGCCCCAGCATTTT. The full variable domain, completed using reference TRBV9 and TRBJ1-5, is DSGVTQTPKHLITATGQRVTLRCSPRSGDLSVYWYQQSLDQGLQFLIQYYNGEERAKGNILERFSAQQFPDLHSELNLSSLELGDSALYFCASSPTGGQPPLGSNQPQHFGDGTRLSIL.

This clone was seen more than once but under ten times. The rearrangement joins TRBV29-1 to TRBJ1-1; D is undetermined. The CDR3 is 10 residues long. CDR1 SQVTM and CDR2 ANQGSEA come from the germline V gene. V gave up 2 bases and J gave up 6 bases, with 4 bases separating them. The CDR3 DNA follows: TGCAGCGTTGAAAGGGCTGAAGCTTTCTTT. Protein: CSVERAEAFF.

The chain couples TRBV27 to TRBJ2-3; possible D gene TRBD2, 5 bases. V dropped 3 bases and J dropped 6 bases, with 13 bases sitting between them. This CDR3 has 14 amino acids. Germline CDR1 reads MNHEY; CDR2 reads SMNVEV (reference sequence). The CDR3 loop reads CASSFLTGKDTQYF. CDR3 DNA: TGTGCCAGCAGTTTTTTAACGGGGAAGGATACGCAGTATTTT.

Written as DNA, the CDR3 is TGTGCCAGCAGCCCCACAGGGACCGGGGAGCTGTTTTTT. This encodes CASSPTGTGELFF. J is TRBJ2-2 and V is TRBV7-2; tentatively, D is TRBD1 (6 bases). The CDR3 runs to 13 residues. The germline V gene has CDR1 SGHTA and CDR2 FQGNSA. V lost 5 bases, J lost 5 bases, and 9 bases lay in between.

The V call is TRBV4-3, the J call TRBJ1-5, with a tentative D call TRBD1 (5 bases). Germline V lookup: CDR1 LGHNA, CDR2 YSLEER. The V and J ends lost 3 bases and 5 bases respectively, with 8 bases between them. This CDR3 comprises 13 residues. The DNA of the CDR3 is TGCGCCAGCAGCCAGGGGCTCGATCAGCCCCAGCATTTT. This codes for CASSQGLDQPQHF.

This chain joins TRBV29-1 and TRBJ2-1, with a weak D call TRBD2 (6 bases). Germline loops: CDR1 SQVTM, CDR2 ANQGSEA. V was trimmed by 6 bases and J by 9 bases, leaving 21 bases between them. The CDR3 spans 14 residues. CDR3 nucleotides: TGCAGCGTCCAGAAGGGGCCTCTGGAGGGTGAGCAGTTCTTC. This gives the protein CSVQKGPLEGEQFF.

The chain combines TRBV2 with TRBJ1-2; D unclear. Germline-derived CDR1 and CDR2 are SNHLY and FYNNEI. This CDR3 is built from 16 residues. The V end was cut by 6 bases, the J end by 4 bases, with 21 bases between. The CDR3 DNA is TGTGCCAGCAGCAAGGAGACCTCTAACGTCCGCTATGGCTACACCTTC. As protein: CASSKETSNVRYGYTF.

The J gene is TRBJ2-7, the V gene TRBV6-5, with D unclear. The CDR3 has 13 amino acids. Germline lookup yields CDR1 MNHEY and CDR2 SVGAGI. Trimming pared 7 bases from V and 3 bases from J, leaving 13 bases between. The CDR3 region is CASTKTADYEQYF. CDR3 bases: TGTGCCAGCACCAAGACGGCGGACTACGAGCAGTACTTC.

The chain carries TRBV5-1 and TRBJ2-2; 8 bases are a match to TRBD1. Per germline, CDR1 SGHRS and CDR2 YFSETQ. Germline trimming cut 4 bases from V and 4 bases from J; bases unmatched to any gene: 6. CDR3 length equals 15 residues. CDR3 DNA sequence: TGCGCCAGCAGCCTCCGGACAGGGTTCACCGGGGAGCTGTTTTTT. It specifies CASSLRTGFTGELFF.

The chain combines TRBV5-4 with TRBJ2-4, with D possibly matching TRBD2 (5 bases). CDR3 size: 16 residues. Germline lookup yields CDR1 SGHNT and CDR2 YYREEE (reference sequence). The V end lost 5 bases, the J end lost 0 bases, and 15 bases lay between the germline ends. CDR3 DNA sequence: TGTGCCAGCAGACAAGGACGGGATCTAGCCAAAAACATTCAGTACTTC. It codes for CASRQGRDLAKNIQYF.

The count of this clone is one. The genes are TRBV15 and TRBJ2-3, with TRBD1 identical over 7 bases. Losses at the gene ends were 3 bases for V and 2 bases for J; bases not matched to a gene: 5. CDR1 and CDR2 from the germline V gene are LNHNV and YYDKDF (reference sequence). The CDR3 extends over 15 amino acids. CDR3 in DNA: TGTGCCACCAGCAGCGGGACAGTCTACACAGATACGCAGTATTTT. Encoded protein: CATSSGTVYTDTQYF.